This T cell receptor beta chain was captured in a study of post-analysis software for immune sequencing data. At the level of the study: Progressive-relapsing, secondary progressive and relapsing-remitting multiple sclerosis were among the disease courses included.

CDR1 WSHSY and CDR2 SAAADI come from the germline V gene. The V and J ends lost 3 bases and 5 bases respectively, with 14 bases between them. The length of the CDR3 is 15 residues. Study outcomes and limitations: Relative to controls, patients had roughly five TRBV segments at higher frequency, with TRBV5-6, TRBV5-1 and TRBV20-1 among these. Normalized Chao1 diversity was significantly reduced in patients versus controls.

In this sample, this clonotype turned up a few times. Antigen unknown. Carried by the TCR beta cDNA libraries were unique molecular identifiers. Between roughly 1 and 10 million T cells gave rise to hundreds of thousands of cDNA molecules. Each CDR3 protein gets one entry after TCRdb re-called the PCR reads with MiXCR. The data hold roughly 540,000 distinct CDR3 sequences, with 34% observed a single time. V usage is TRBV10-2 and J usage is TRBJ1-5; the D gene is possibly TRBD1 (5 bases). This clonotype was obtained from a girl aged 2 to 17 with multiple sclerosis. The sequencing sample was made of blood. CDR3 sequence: CASSESGGRDQPQHF. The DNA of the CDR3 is TGCGCCAGCAGTGAATCGGGAGGCAGGGATCAGCCCCAGCATTTT.